Sequencing of this TCR beta chain was carried out in a study of cytomegalovirus exposure and HLA in healthy donors. Comments on this clone: Its specificity is unknown.

Between the trimmed V and J ends, which lost 6 bases and 14 bases, there was a span of 22 bases. CDR1 is SGHTA and CDR2 is FQGNSA in the germline V gene. The CDR3 is 13 residues long. Assay: immunoSEQ multiplex PCR; the TCRdb copy retains only in-frame clones and omits some. In the table there are 110,000 or so clones, approximately 90% of which are singletons. Study-wide results and caveats: Published work reported that the classifier diagnosed cytomegalovirus status with high specificity and sensitivity.

This chain joins TRBV7-2 and TRBJ1-2; possibly TRBD1 for D (5 bases). The origin of this receptor is a woman aged 18-30 years in good health and CMV-seropositive. The sequencing input was PBMCs. CDR3 DNA sequence: TGTGCCAGCAGACCGGCAGGGTTCCGGCTGTGTACCTTC. Encoded protein: CASRPAGFRLCTF.